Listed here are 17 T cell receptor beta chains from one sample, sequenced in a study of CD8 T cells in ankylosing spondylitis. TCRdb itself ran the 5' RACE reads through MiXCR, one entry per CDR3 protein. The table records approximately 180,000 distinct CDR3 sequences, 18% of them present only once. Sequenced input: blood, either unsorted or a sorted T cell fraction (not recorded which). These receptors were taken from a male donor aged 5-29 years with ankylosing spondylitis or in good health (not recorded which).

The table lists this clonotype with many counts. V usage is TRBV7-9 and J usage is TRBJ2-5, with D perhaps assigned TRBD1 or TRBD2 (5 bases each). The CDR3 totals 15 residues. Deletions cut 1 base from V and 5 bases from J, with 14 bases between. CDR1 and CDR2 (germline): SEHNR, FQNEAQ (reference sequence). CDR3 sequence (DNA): TGTGCCAGCAGCTTAGGAGGGACCGAGATTGAGACCCAGTACTTC. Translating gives CASSLGGTEIETQYF.

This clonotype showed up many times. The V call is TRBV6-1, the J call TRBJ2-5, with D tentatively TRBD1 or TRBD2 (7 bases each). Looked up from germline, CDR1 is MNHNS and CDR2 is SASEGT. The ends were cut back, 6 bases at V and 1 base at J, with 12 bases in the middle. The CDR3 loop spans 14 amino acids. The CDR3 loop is CASRGGTAQETQYF. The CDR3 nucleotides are TGTGCCAGCAGGGGAGGGACAGCCCAAGAGACCCAGTACTTC.

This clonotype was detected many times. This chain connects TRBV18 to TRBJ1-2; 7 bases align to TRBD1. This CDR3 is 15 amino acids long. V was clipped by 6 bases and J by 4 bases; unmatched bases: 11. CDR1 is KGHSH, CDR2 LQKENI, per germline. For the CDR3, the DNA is TGTGCCAGCTCTCAGTCATCGGACAGGTTCTATGGCTACACCTTC. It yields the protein CASSQSSDRFYGYTF.

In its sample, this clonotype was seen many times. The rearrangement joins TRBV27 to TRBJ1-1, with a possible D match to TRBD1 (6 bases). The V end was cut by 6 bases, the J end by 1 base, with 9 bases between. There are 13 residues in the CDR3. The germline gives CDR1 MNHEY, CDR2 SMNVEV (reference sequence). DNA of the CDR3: TGTGCCAGCAGGGGACATGGGAACACTGAAGCTTTCTTT. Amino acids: CASRGHGNTEAFF.

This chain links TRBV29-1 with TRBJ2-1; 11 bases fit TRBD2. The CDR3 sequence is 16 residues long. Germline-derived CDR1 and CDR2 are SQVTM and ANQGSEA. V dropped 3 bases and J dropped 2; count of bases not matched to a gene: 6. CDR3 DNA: TGCAGCGTTGACCGCATGACTAGCGGGGCCTACAATGAGCAGTTCTTC. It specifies CSVDRMTSGAYNEQFF.

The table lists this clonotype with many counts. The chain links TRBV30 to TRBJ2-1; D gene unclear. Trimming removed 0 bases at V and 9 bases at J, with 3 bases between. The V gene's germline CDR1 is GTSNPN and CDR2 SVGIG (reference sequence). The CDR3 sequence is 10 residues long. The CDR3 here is CAWSVREQFF. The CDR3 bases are TGTGCCTGGAGTGTGCGTGAGCAGTTCTTC.

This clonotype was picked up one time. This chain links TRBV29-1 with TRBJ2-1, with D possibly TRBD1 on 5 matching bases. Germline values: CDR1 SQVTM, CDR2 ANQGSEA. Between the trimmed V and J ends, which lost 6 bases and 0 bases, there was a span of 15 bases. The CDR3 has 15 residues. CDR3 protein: CSVRIDSSSYNEQFF. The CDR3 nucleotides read TGCAGCGTCCGGATTGACAGTAGCTCCTACAATGAGCAGTTCTTC.

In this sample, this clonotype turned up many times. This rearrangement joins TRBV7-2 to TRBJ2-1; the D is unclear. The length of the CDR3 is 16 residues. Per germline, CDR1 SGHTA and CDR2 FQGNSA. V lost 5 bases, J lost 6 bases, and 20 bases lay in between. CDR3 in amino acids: CASSPPGRRAPNEQFF. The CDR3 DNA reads TGTGCCAGCAGCCCCCCTGGGCGACGGGCCCCCAATGAGCAGTTCTTC.

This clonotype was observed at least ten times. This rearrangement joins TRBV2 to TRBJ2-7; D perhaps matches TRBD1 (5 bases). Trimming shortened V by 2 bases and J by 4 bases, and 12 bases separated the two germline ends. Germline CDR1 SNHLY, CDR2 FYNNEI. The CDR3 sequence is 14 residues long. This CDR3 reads CASSENAGSYEQYV. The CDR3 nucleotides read TGTGCCAGCAGTGAAAATGCAGGGTCTTACGAGCAGTACGTC.

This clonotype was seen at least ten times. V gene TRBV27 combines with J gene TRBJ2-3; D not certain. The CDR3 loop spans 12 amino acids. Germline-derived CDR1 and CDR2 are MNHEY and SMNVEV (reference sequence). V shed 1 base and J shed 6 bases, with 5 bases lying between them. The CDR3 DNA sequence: TGTGCCAGCAGTTTATTCGGGGATACGCAGTATTTT. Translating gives CASSLFGDTQYF.

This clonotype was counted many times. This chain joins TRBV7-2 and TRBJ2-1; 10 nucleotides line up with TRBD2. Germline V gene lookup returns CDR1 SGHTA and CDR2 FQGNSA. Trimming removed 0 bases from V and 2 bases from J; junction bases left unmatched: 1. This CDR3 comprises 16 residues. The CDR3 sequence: CASSLAAGGPYNEQFF. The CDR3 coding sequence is TGTGCCAGCAGCTTAGCAGCGGGAGGGCCCTACAATGAGCAGTTCTTC.

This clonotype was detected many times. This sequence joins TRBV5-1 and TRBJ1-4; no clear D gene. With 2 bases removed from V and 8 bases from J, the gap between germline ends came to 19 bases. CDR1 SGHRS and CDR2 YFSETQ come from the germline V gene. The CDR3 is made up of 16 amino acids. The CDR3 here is CASSLIPRSLGEKLFF. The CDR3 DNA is TGCGCCAGCAGCTTAATCCCGCGCAGCCTAGGGGAAAAACTGTTTTTT.

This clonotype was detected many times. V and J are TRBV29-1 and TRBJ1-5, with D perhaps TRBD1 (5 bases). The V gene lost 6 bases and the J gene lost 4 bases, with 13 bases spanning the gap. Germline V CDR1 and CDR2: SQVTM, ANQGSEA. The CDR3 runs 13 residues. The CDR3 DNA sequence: TGCAGCGTCTGGGGGGGAGGGAATCAGCCCCAGCATTTT. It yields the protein CSVWGGGNQPQHF.

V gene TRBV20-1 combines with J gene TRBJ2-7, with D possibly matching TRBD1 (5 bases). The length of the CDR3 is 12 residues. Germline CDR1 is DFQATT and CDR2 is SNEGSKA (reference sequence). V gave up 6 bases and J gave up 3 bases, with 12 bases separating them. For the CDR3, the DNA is TGCAGTGCAAAGACAGTATTCTACGAGCAGTACTTC. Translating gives CSAKTVFYEQYF.

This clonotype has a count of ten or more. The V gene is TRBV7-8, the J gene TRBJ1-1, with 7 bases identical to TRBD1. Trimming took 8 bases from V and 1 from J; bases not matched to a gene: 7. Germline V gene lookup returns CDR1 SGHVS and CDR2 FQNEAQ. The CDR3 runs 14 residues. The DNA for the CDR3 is TGTGCCAGCGCAACCTACAGGGGGAACACTGAAGCTTTCTTT. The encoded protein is CASATYRGNTEAFF. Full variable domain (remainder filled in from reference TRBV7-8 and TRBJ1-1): GAGVSQSPRYKVAKRGQDVALRCDPISGHVSLFWYQQALGQGPEFLTYFQNEAQLDKSGLPSDRFFAERPEGSVSTLKIQRTQQEDSAVYLCASATYRGNTEAFFGQGTRLTVV.

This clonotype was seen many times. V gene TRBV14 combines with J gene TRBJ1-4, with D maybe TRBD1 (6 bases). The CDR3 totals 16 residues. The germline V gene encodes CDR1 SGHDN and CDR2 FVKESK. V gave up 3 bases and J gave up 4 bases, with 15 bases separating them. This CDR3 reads CASSHQTGPSNEKLFF. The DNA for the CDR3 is TGTGCCAGCAGCCACCAGACAGGTCCTAGTAATGAAAAACTGTTTTTT.

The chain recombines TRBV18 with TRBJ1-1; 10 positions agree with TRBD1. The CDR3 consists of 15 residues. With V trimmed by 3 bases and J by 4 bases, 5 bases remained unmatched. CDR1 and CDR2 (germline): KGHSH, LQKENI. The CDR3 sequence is CASSPKTGGFTEAFF. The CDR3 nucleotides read TGTGCCAGCTCACCGAAGACAGGGGGCTTCACTGAAGCTTTCTTT.